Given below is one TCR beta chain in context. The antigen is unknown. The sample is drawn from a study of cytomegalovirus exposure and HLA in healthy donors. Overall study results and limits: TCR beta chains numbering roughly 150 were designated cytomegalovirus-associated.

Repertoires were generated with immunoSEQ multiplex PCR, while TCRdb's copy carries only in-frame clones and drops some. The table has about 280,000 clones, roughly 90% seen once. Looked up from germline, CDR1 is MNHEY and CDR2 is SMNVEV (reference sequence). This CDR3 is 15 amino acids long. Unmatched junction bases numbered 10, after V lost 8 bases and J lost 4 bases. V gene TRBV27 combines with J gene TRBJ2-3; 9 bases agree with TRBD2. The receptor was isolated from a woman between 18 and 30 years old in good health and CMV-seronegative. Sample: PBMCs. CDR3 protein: CASSQWTSDSDTQYF. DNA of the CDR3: TGTGCCAGCTCTCAATGGACTAGCGATTCAGATACGCAGTATTTT.